A single sample gave rise to the 13 T cell receptor beta chains below, sequenced in a study of CD8 T cells in ankylosing spondylitis. MiXCR, run by TCRdb on the 5' RACE reads, gives a single entry per CDR3 protein. The data show under 250,000 distinct CDR3 sequences, roughly 32% seen once. What was sequenced was blood, either unsorted or a sorted T cell fraction (not recorded which). All receptors derive from a male donor with ankylosing spondylitis or in good health (not recorded which).

This clonotype was seen a few times. This rearrangement joins TRBV7-8 to TRBJ2-6; D is uncertain. From germline, CDR1 is SGHVS and CDR2 FQNEAQ. The CDR3 contains 16 residues. Trimming stripped 5 bases from V and 0 bases from J, with 11 bases between. The CDR3: CASSMAPFSGANVLTF. CDR3 nucleotides: TGTGCCAGCAGCATGGCTCCATTCTCTGGGGCCAACGTCCTGACTTTC. The variable domain in full, completed from reference TRBV7-8 and TRBJ2-6, reads GAGVSQSPRYKVAKRGQDVALRCDPISGHVSLFWYQQALGQGPEFLTYFQNEAQLDKSGLPSDRFFAERPEGSVSTLKIQRTQQEDSAVYLCASSMAPFSGANVLTFGAGSRLTVL.

This clonotype was picked up one time. V usage is TRBV6-2 or TRBV6-3 and J usage is TRBJ2-1; a weak D match, TRBD1 (6 bases). The V gene's germline CDR1 is MNHEY and CDR2 SVGEGT. This CDR3 spans 12 amino acids. Between the trimmed V and J ends, which lost 5 bases and 11 bases, there was a span of 13 bases. The CDR3: CASSRDTGKQFF. The CDR3, as DNA: TGTGCCAGCAGTCGGGACACAGGGAAGCAGTTCTTC.

This clonotype was detected once. This rearrangement joins TRBV11-2 to TRBJ1-1, with a weak D call TRBD1 (5 bases). CDR3 size: 14 residues. Trimming cost V 5 bases and J 3 bases, with 13 bases left between them. Germline V lookup: CDR1 SGHAT, CDR2 FQNNGV. The CDR3 loop is CASSRSRGDTEAFF. The CDR3 DNA is TGTGCCAGCAGCAGATCACGGGGGGACACTGAAGCTTTCTTT. Looking up the rest from reference TRBV11-2 and TRBJ1-1 gives the full variable domain: EAGVAQSPRYKIIEKRQSVAFWCNPISGHATLYWYQQILGQGPKLLIQFQNNGVVDDSQLPKDRFSAERLKGVDSTLKIQPAKLEDSAVYLCASSRSRGDTEAFFGQGTRLTVV.

In its sample, this clonotype was seen a few times. The J gene is TRBJ2-1, the V gene TRBV20-1, with TRBD2 identical over 10 bases. This CDR3 comprises 14 residues. Losses at the gene ends were 2 bases for V and 5 bases for J; bases not matched to a gene: 3. CDR1 and CDR2 (germline): DFQATT, SNEGSKA (reference sequence). The CDR3 is CSARLAGVDNEQFF. CDR3 nucleotides: TGCAGTGCTAGACTAGCGGGGGTAGACAATGAGCAGTTCTTC.

The chain is built from TRBV6-1 and TRBJ1-5; a weak D match, TRBD1 (5 bases). This CDR3 has 16 amino acids. Germline CDR1 MNHNS, CDR2 SASEGT. Trimming stripped 2 bases from V and 1 base from J, with 12 bases between. CDR3 sequence: CASSESPGASNQPQHF. CDR3 bases: TGTGCCAGCAGTGAAAGCCCCGGGGCCAGCAATCAGCCCCAGCATTTT.

This clonotype was detected a few times. The V gene is TRBV6-4, the J gene TRBJ1-1; tentative D call: TRBD1 (6 bases). The CDR3 has 15 residues. Germline values: CDR1 MRHNA, CDR2 SNTAGT. V lost 6 bases to trimming and J lost 1 base, with 15 bases between them. In DNA form, the CDR3 reads TGTGCCAGCAGCGCCTCAGGGGAGGGGAACACTGAAGCTTTCTTT. Protein: CASSASGEGNTEAFF.

This clonotype was observed a few times. CDR3 nucleotides: TGTGCCAGCAGCGCGTCTTTAGGCACAATCGGGAATGAGCAGTTCTTC. It translates to CASSASLGTIGNEQFF. This rearrangement joins TRBV9 to TRBJ2-1; D gene unclear. The CDR3 is 16 amino acids. V gave up 3 bases and J gave up 7 bases, with 20 bases separating them. In germline, CDR1 is SGDLS, CDR2 YYNGEE.

The rearrangement joins TRBV6-1 to TRBJ2-1; possibly TRBD2 for D (7 bases). Trimming shortened V by 7 bases and J by 7 bases, and 17 bases separated the two germline ends. Germline assignment: CDR1 MNHNS and CDR2 SASEGT. The CDR3 is 14 amino acids. In DNA form, the CDR3 reads TGTGCCAGCATAGGGGGGGGGGTTGAAAATGAGCAGTTCTTC. Translated: CASIGGGVENEQFF.

The sample holds a few counts of this clonotype. The chain employs TRBV18 and TRBJ1-1, with D unclear. Germline CDR1 KGHSH, CDR2 LQKENI. Trimming removed 0 bases at V and 4 bases at J, with 12 bases between. The CDR3 extends over 15 amino acids. The CDR3 DNA follows: TGTGCCAGCTCACCACCGGGGTCGGAAAGCACTGAAGCTTTCTTT. Protein product: CASSPPGSESTEAFF.

This clonotype was counted a few times. This chain uses TRBV5-6 with TRBJ1-2; TRBD1 agrees at 7 bases. Germline CDR1 reads SGHDT; CDR2 reads YYEEEE. The J segment lost 5 bases and the V segment lost 3 bases, leaving 13 bases of the junction unmatched. CDR3 length equals 16 residues. The CDR3 nucleotides read TGTGCCAGCAGCTACGGGGAGGGGACAGCCCAATATGGCTACACCTTC. Its protein product is CASSYGEGTAQYGYTF. The full variable domain, its missing parts supplied by reference TRBV5-6 and TRBJ1-2, is DAGVTQSPTHLIKTRGQQVTLRCSPKSGHDTVSWYQQALGQGPQFIFQYYEEEERQRGNFPDRFSGHQFPNYSSELNVNALLLGDSALYLCASSYGEGTAQYGYTFGSGTRLTVV.

This clonotype was observed a few times. The chain couples TRBV20-1 to TRBJ1-5, with D uncertain. V shed 7 bases and J shed 6 bases, with 16 bases lying between them. From germline, CDR1 is DFQATT and CDR2 SNEGSKA (reference sequence). The CDR3 covers 13 residues. CDR3 in DNA: TGCAGTGTCACGCCCGGTGTAAGTCAGCCCCAGCATTTT. Its translation: CSVTPGVSQPQHF.

The chain employs TRBV11-2 and TRBJ1-2, with 7 bases lining up with TRBD1. The CDR3 sequence is 16 residues long. The V gene end was trimmed by 1 base and the J gene end by 6 bases; junction bases not matched to a gene: 11. Germline lookup yields CDR1 SGHAT and CDR2 FQNNGV. In DNA form, the CDR3 reads TGTGCCAGCAGCTTAGCGTTGACAGGGCAAGTGAATGGCTACACCTTC. It yields the protein CASSLALTGQVNGYTF.

Only one count was recorded for this clonotype. CDR3 amino acids: CASSHSGTWDREQYF. The CDR3 DNA is TGTGCCAGCAGCCATTCCGGGACATGGGACCGCGAGCAGTACTTC. This chain links TRBV7-9 with TRBJ2-7, with TRBD1 as a possible D gene (6 bases). Trimming took off 5 bases at V and 6 bases at J, with 20 bases between the two ends. The CDR3 has 15 residues. Germline-derived CDR1 and CDR2 are SEHNR and FQNEAQ (reference sequence). The full variable domain, with the rest looked up from reference TRBV7-9 and TRBJ2-7, is DTGVSQNPRHKITKRGQNVTFRCDPISEHNRLYWYRQTLGQGPEFLTYFQNEAQLEKSRLLSDRFSAERPKGSFSTLEIQRTEQGDSAMYLCASSHSGTWDREQYFGPGTRLTVT.